The 11 T cell receptor beta chains listed next were all sequenced from one sample in a study of T cell repertoires in ileal Crohn's disease. The table came from immunoSEQ multiplex PCR; TCRdb's copy has only in-frame clones and leaves some out. The repertoire holds some 3,000 clones, with roughly 80% as singletons. Lamina propria lymphocytes from surgical specimens were isolated on a density gradient before sorting. The sample was CD4+ T cells sorted from the ileum. These TCRs come from an adult with Crohn's disease.

The chain employs TRBV6-1 and TRBJ1-6; TRBD1 aligns across 7 bases. Germline CDR1 and CDR2: MNHNS and SASEGT. The trim removed 3 bases at V and 9 bases at J, leaving 5 bases unmatched. CDR3 size: 14 residues. CDR3: CASSEQGVGSPLHF. DNA for the CDR3: TGTGCCAGCAGTGAGCAGGGGGTAGGTTCACCCCTCCACTTT.

This clone was detected once. V is TRBV19 and J is TRBJ2-2; D may be TRBD1 (5 bases). The CDR3 consists of 14 residues. V was cut by 3 bases and J by 2 bases, with 7 bases left in between. Germline lookup yields CDR1 LNHDA and CDR2 SQIVND (reference sequence). The CDR3 sequence: CASSIRVNTGELFF. The CDR3 DNA is TGTGCCAGTAGTATCAGGGTTAACACCGGGGAGCTGTTTTTT.

This clone was picked up one time. The chain is built from TRBV6-5 and TRBJ2-5, with 9 bases identical to TRBD1. The V gene's germline CDR1 is MNHEY and CDR2 SVGAGI. V lost 6 bases and J lost 4; bases outside the gene matches: 6. The CDR3 sequence is 14 residues long. CDR3 in amino acids: CASRKQGARETQYF. DNA for the CDR3: TGTGCCAGCAGGAAACAGGGGGCCCGAGAGACCCAGTACTTC.

The chain uses TRBV6-1 and TRBJ1-1; D perhaps matches TRBD1 (5 bases). This CDR3 region has 12 residues. Germline V lookup: CDR1 MNHNS, CDR2 SASEGT. Trimming pared 1 base from V and 8 bases from J, leaving 8 bases between. The chain's CDR3 is CASSEVNREAFF. In DNA form, the CDR3 reads TGTGCCAGCAGTGAAGTTAACAGGGAAGCTTTCTTT.

The chain links TRBV18 to TRBJ1-2, with a tentative D call TRBD1 (6 bases). The CDR3 runs to 14 residues. The ends were cut back, 5 bases at V and 6 bases at J, with 16 bases in the middle. Germline loops: CDR1 KGHSH, CDR2 LQKENI. CDR3 in amino acids: CASSKETGRDGYTF. Here the CDR3 DNA reads TGTGCCAGCTCAAAGGAAACAGGGAGGGATGGCTACACCTTC.

The J gene is TRBJ2-7, the V gene TRBV25-1; a possible D gene is TRBD1 (6 bases). The CDR3 loop spans 15 amino acids. CDR1 is MGHDK and CDR2 is SYGVNS in the germline V gene. V was trimmed by 3 bases and J by 4 bases, leaving 16 bases between them. This CDR3 reads CASSEGLGARYEQYF. The CDR3, as DNA: TGTGCCAGCAGTGAGGGTTTGGGGGCAAGGTACGAGCAGTACTTC.

The chain joins TRBV7-9 to TRBJ2-7; 8 positions agree with TRBD1. The V segment lost 5 bases and the J segment 0 bases; nucleotides outside the gene matches: 3. The germline V gene encodes CDR1 SEHNR and CDR2 FQNEAQ (reference sequence). This CDR3 has 14 residues. The CDR3 sequence is CASSADRDSYEQYF. The CDR3 region has the DNA TGTGCCAGCAGCGCGGACAGGGACTCCTACGAGCAGTACTTC. Looking up the rest from reference TRBV7-9 and TRBJ2-7 gives the full variable domain: DTGVSQNPRHKITKRGQNVTFRCDPISEHNRLYWYRQTLGQGPEFLTYFQNEAQLEKSRLLSDRFSAERPKGSFSTLEIQRTEQGDSAMYLCASSADRDSYEQYFGPGTRLTVT.

This chain connects TRBV27 to TRBJ1-5, with 8 bases that match TRBD1. This CDR3 comprises 16 residues. The V gene end was trimmed by 6 bases and the J gene end by 3 bases; junction bases not matched to a gene: 10. In germline, CDR1 is MNHEY, CDR2 SMNVEV (reference sequence). The CDR3 loop is CASRGLGQGPNQPQHF. The DNA for the CDR3 is TGTGCCAGCAGGGGGTTAGGACAGGGACCCAATCAGCCCCAGCATTTT.

V is TRBV25-1 and J is TRBJ2-1, with 9 positions matching TRBD1. The CDR3 runs to 16 residues. Trimming took 4 bases from V and 6 from J; bases not matched to a gene: 10. Germline V gene data show CDR1 as MGHDK and CDR2 as SYGVNS. The CDR3 nucleotides are TGTGCCAGCAGTGGCTCCGGGACAGGGATTAGCAATGAGCAGTTCTTC. Protein: CASSGSGTGISNEQFF.

The sample holds a few counts of this clone. Other DNA sequences from this sample encode an identical CDR3 as well. The genes are TRBV2 and TRBJ1-5; the D gene is possibly TRBD1 (5 bases). This CDR3 has 15 amino acids. V gave up 6 bases and J gave up 0 bases, with 12 bases separating them. The germline gives CDR1 SNHLY, CDR2 FYNNEI. This chain's CDR3 is CASRGGDYSNQPQHF. CDR3 sequence (DNA): TGTGCCAGCAGGGGGGGGGACTATAGCAATCAGCCCCAGCATTTT.

This clone was recorded a few times. The V and J genes are TRBV2 and TRBJ2-3, with 12 bases that match TRBD1. Per the germline V gene, CDR1 is SNHLY and CDR2 is FYNNEI. V was pared by 7 bases and J by 5 bases, with 7 bases of the junction left unmatched. The CDR3 runs to 15 residues. This chain's CDR3 is CASTLRDRGQDTQYF. The DNA of the CDR3 is TGTGCCAGCACCCTGAGGGACAGGGGGCAAGATACGCAGTATTTT.